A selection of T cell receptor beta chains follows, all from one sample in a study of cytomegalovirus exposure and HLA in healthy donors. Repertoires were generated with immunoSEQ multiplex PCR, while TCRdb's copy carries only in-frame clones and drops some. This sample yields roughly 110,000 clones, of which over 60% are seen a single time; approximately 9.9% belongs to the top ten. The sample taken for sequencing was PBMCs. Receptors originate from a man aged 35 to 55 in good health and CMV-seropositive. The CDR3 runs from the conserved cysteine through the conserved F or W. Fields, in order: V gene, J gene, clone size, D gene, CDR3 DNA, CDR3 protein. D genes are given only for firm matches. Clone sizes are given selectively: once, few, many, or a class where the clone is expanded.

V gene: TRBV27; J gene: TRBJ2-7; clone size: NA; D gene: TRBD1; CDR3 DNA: TGTGCCAGCAGTTTAAGACAGGGCGTCTCAACTCCCTACGAGCAGTACTTC; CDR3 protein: CASSLRQGVSTPYEQYF
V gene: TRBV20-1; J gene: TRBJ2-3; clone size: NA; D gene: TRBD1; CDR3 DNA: TGCAGTGCTAGCGGGACAGGGGCTCAGTATTTT; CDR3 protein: CSASGTGAQYF
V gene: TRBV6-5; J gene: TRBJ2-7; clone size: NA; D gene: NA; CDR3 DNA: TGTGCCAGCAGGACGACAGGCTACGAGCAGTACTTC; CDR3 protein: CASRTTGYEQYF
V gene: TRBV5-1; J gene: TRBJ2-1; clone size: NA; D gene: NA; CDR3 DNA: TGCGCCAGCAGCTTTCTGGACAAACGGACCAATGAGCAGTTCTTC; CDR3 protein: CASSFLDKRTNEQFF
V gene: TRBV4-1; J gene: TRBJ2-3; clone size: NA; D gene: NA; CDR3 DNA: TGCGCCAGCAGCCAACCCTCACAGCCTCCGCAGTATTTT; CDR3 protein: CASSQPSQPPQYF
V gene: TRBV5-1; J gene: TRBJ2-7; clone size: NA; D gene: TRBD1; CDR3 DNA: TGCGCCAGCAGCTTGGCGGGGACAGGGAGCTCCTACGAGCAGTACTTC; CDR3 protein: CASSLAGTGSSYEQYF
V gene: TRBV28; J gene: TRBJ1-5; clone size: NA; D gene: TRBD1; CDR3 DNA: TGTGCCAGCAGTTTACAAACAGGGGTAAATCAGCCCCAGCATTTT; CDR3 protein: CASSLQTGVNQPQHF
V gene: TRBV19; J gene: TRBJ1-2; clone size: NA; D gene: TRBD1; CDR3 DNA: TGTGCCAGTAGTAAAAGGGACAGGGGTGTCGAATATGGCTACACCTTC; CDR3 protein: CASSKRDRGVEYGYTF
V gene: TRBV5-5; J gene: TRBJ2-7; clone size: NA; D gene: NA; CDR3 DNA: TGTGCCAGCAGCTTACTTAGAAGCTACGAGCAGTACTTC; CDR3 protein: CASSLLRSYEQYF
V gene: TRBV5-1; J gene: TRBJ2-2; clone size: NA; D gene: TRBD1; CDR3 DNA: TGCGCCAGCAGCTCGATGGACAGGGGGCGCACTGACACCGGGGAGCTGTTTTTT; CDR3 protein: CASSSMDRGRTDTGELFF
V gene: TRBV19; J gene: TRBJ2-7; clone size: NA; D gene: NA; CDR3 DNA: TGTGCCAGTAGTTACACACAGGGCTACGAGCAGTACTTC; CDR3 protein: CASSYTQGYEQYF
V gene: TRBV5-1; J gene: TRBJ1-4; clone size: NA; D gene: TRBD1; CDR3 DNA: TGCGCCAGCAGCCACCCAGGGACAGGAATTTCCAACAGCTTTAGTGAAAAACTGTTTTTT; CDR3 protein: CASSHPGTGISNSFSEKLFF
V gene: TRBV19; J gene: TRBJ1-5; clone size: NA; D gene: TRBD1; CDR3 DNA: TGTGCCAGTAAAGTCGGGACAGGGCGTCAGCCCCAGCATTTT; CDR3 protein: CASKVGTGRQPQHF
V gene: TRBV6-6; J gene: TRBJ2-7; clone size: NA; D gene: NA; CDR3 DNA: TGTGCCAGCAGTTACTCGTTCAGGGGAAGCTCCTACGAGCAGTACTTC; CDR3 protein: CASSYSFRGSSYEQYF
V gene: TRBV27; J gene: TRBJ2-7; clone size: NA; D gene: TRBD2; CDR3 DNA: TGTGCCAGCAGTTTAGCGGGGGGGCCGGGTTACTACGAGCAGTACTTC; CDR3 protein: CASSLAGGPGYYEQYF
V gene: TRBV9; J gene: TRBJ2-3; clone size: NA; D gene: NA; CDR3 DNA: TGTGCCAGCAGCGTCAGCGGGCGCACAGATACGCAGTATTTT; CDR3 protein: CASSVSGRTDTQYF
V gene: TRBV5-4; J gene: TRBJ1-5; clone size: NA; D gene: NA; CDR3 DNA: TGTGCCAGCAGCTTGGCCGGGGGGAATCAGCCCCAGCATTTT; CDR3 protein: CASSLAGGNQPQHF
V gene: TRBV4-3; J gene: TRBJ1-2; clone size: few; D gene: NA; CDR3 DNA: TGCGCCAGCAGCCAAGATCGAGGCAGGGCCTATGGCTACACCTTC; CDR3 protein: CASSQDRGRAYGYTF
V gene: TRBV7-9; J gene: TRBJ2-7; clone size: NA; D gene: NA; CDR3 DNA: TGTGCCAGCACCCAGGCGGGGCAGAGCTCCTACGAGCAGTACTTC; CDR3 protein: CASTQAGQSSYEQYF
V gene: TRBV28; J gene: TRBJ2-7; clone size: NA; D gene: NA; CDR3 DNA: TGTGCCAGCAGTTTATGGGACACAAACTACGAGCAGTACTTC; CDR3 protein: CASSLWDTNYEQYF